The 10 T cell receptor beta chains in this list originate from one sample, sequenced in a study of T cell responses to AZD1222 COVID-19 vaccine. Sequencing was performed with immunoSEQ multiplex PCR; in TCRdb, only in-frame clones are kept and a portion is missing. Counted here are roughly 160,000 clones, just over 90% occurring once; the ten biggest clones make up about 1.6%. Sequencing used peripheral blood, obtained on day 0 of AZD1222 vaccination. The receptors derive from an adult in good health.

In regard to this clone: This CDR3 is also generated by other DNA sequences in the sample. This chain connects TRBV6-1 to TRBJ2-7; maybe TRBD1 (5 bases). V dropped 2 bases and J dropped 3 bases, with 5 bases sitting between them. The germline V gene encodes CDR1 MNHNS and CDR2 SASEGT. The CDR3 has 12 residues. The CDR3 loop is CASSEQGYEQYF. The CDR3 DNA reads as TGTGCCAGCAGTGAACAGGGCTACGAGCAGTACTTC.

The rearrangement links TRBV3-1 (or the pseudogene TRBV3-2) to TRBJ1-2; no definite D call. Germline CDR1 LGHDT, CDR2 YNNKEL (reference sequence). V was cut by 1 base and J by 2 bases, with 8 bases left in between. There are 14 residues in the CDR3. CDR3 residues: CASSQAGRNYGYTF. In nucleotides, the CDR3 is TGTGCCAGCAGCCAAGCGGGAAGGAACTATGGCTACACCTTC.

This chain connects TRBV4-1 to TRBJ2-7, with a tentative D call TRBD1 (5 bases). Between the trimmed V and J ends, which lost 1 base and 0 bases, there was a span of 13 bases. Germline V lookup: CDR1 MGHRA, CDR2 YSYEKL. The CDR3 covers 16 residues. Here the CDR3 reads CASSQGAGLASYEQYF. The CDR3 region has the DNA TGCGCCAGCAGCCAAGGTGCAGGGTTGGCCTCCTACGAGCAGTACTTC.

This rearrangement joins TRBV4-2 to TRBJ1-3, with D unclear. The germline gives CDR1 LGHNA, CDR2 YNFKEQ. V was trimmed by 5 bases and J by 0 bases, leaving 14 bases between them. This CDR3 has 16 amino acids. CDR3 sequence: CASSSKERNSGNTIYF. The CDR3 DNA follows: TGTGCCAGCAGCTCGAAGGAGAGAAACTCTGGAAACACCATATATTTT.

The chain joins TRBV6-6 to TRBJ1-3; D gene unclear. The germline CDR1 and CDR2 sequences are MNHNY and SVGAGI (reference sequence). This CDR3 contains 14 residues. V was pared by 2 bases and J by 4 bases, with 9 bases between. The CDR3 nucleotides read TGTGCCAGCAGTTACGAGGGAAGAGGAAACACCATATATTTT. It specifies CASSYEGRGNTIYF.

The rearrangement uses TRBV18 and TRBJ1-2; 10 positions match TRBD1. The V gene's germline CDR1 is KGHSH and CDR2 LQKENI. V lost 3 bases, J lost 7 bases, and 11 bases stayed unmatched. The CDR3 runs 16 residues. The CDR3: CASSPNQPGQGIGYTF. The CDR3 region has the DNA TGTGCCAGCTCACCCAATCAACCGGGACAGGGGATTGGCTACACCTTC. The variable domain in full, completed from reference TRBV18 and TRBJ1-2, reads NAGVMQNPRHLVRRRGQEARLRCSPMKGHSHVYWYRQLPEEGLKFMVYLQKENIIDESGMPKERFSAEFPKEGPSILRIQQVVRGDSAAYFCASSPNQPGQGIGYTFGSGTRLTVV.

This chain joins TRBV18 and TRBJ2-5; D remains unclear. Germline V gene sequence: CDR1 KGHSH, CDR2 LQKENI. V was pared by 6 bases and J by 4 bases, with 12 bases between. The CDR3 runs to 13 residues. The CDR3 here is CASSLSHAETQYF. The CDR3 DNA follows: TGTGCCAGCTCCTTGAGCCACGCAGAGACCCAGTACTTC.

The chain links TRBV28 to TRBJ1-2; D is uncertain. The CDR3 is made up of 15 amino acids. Germline CDR1 reads MDHEN; CDR2 reads SYDVKM. With 4 bases removed from V and 5 bases from J, the gap between germline ends came to 17 bases. Written as DNA, the CDR3 is TGTGCCAGCAGTTCCCGAGGGCCGAACCCTTATGGCTACACCTTC. Translated, it gives CASSSRGPNPYGYTF.

V usage is TRBV6-5 and J usage is TRBJ1-1, with no clear D. This CDR3 is built from 14 residues. Trimming took off 3 bases at V and 2 bases at J, with 10 bases between the two ends. Per germline, CDR1 MNHEY and CDR2 SVGAGI. CDR3 sequence reads: CASSYKSPNTEAFF. The CDR3 DNA is TGTGCCAGCAGTTATAAAAGTCCTAACACTGAAGCTTTCTTT.

The rearrangement links TRBV6-5 to TRBJ1-2; 8 bases line up with TRBD1. Germline CDR1 reads MNHEY; CDR2 reads SVGAGI. J lost 2 bases, V lost 6 bases, and 8 bases had no gene match. The CDR3 is 15 residues long. The CDR3 DNA reads as TGTGCCAGCAGACCAGACAGGGGTACAAACTATGGCTACACCTTC. Residues: CASRPDRGTNYGYTF.